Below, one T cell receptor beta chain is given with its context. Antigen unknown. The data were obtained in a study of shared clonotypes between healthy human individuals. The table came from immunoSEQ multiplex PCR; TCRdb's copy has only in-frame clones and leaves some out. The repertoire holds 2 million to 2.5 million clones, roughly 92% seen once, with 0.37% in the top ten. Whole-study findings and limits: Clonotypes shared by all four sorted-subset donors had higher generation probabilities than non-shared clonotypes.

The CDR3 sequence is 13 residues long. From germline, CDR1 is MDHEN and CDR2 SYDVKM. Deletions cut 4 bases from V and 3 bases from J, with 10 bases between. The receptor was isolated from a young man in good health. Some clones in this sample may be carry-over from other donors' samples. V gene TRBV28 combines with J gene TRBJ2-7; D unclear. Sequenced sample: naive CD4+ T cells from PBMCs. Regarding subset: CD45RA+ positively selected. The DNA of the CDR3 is TGTGCCAGCAGTTCCAGCCCAGACTACGAGCAGTACTTC. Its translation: CASSSSPDYEQYF.